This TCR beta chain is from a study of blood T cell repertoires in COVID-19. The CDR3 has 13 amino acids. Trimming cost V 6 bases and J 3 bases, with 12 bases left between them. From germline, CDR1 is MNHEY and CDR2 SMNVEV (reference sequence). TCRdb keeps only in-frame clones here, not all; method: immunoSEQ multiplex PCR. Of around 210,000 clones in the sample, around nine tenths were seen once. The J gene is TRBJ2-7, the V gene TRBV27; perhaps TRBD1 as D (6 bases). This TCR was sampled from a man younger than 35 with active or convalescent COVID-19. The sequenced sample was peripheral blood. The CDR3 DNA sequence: TGTGCCAGCAGCCTCCGGACAGACTACGAGCAGTACTTC. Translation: CASSLRTDYEQYF.